Listed below are T cell receptor beta chains from one sample, sequenced in a study of CD8+ T cells in alopecia areata. Profiled with immunoSEQ multiplex PCR; TCRdb holds only in-frame clones, not every one. The table records roughly 120,000 clones, 50% to 75% of them present only once. The material was CD8+ T cells sorted from blood, obtained at week 4, from a patient treated with tofacitinib. The receptors were sampled from a human donor with alopecia areata. The CDR3 runs from the conserved cysteine through the conserved F or W.

cdr3_aa j_call v_call
CASSTSEETQYF TRBJ2-5 TRBV2
CSVAWTELEGTF TRBJ1-2 TRBV29-1
CASSLLGSNQPQHF TRBJ1-5 TRBV27
CASSYSFGPGANVLTF TRBJ2-6 TRBV6-5
CANQDRANEQFF TRBJ2-1 TRBV2
CASSPWTAYEQYF TRBJ2-7 TRBV5-1
CASSATGFYYEQYF TRBJ2-7 TRBV7-9
CASSFIPVSGGTEAFF TRBJ1-1 TRBV5-8
CAWSVRDGQPQHF TRBJ1-5 TRBV30
CASSPPPGLAGGPYEQYF TRBJ2-7 TRBV14
CATSREDSNQPQHF TRBJ1-5 TRBV15
CASSRLRSYSYTF TRBJ1-2 TRBV5-1
CASSLGAGTYEQYF TRBJ2-7 TRBV5-5
CASSSSPRGRAGANVLTF TRBJ2-6 TRBV7-9
CASTLLSGRQDTQYF TRBJ2-3 TRBV6-1
CSVEVERDTQYF TRBJ2-3 TRBV29-1
CASSLLSDRAKNIQYF TRBJ2-4 TRBV11-2
CSVEGPGPSTDTQYF TRBJ2-3 TRBV29-1
CASHEGGTGVYNEQFF TRBJ2-1 TRBV11-2
CASSPPDRAPGDQPQHF TRBJ1-5 TRBV18
CASSLGVKGRSTDTQYF TRBJ2-3 TRBV7-9
CASSDLLAGGLEETQYF TRBJ2-5 TRBV2
CASSLVQGEQYF TRBJ2-7 TRBV7-9
CSVEAGWRGGQETQYF TRBJ2-5 TRBV29-1
CASIRSPDRVDEQFF TRBJ2-1 TRBV23-1
CATSRDKNSYNSPLHF TRBJ1-6 TRBV15
CASRWDGELFF TRBJ2-2 TRBV28
CASRFAGGGEAFF TRBJ1-1 TRBV7-9
CASSGTTGTSGEYF TRBJ2-5 TRBV7-8